This T cell receptor beta chain was profiled in a study of blood T cell repertoires in COVID-19. About the study: From the United States, Italy and Spain came samples of acute and convalescent COVID-19. T cells, B-cell-depleted T cells, or PBMCs supplied cDNA or gDNA.

TCRdb's table, derived via immunoSEQ multiplex PCR, lists solely in-frame clones and lacks some. Of some 150,000 clones in the sample, about 82% were seen once. The CDR3 runs 14 residues. With V trimmed by 3 bases and J by 0 bases, 2 bases remained unmatched. Germline CDR1 is ENHRY and CDR2 is SYGVKD. The sample was peripheral blood. The chain recombines TRBV10-3 with TRBJ2-7, with 7 bases identical to TRBD1. The TCR originated in a man aged 50-60 years with acute or convalescent COVID-19. CDR3 nucleotide sequence: TGTGCCATCAGTGAACAGGGGAGCTCCTACGAGCAGTACTTC. Translating gives CAISEQGSSYEQYF.